This note documents a single T cell receptor beta chain sequence. This entry belongs to a study of OX40 agonist ivuxolimab in advanced cancers. The wider study: Treatment received earlier with anti-PD-1, anti-PD-L1 or anti-CTLA-4 agents was allowed, and under 50% had some. One patient with hepatocellular carcinoma and two with cutaneous melanoma, three in all, had partial responses.

Trimming stripped 0 bases from V and 8 bases from J, with 23 bases between. Germline CDR1 is SGHRS and CDR2 is YFSETQ. The CDR3 totals 17 residues. Data came from immunoSEQ multiplex PCR; TCRdb stores just in-frame clones and leaves some out. This table has tens of thousands of clones, under 85% appearing once. Source: CD4+ or CD8+ T cells sorted from blood, taken in a trial of the OX40 agonist ivuxolimab. The V and J genes are TRBV5-1 and TRBJ1-2; D not certain. The TCR was taken from an adult with an advanced solid tumor such as melanoma, head and neck, liver or kidney cancer. CDR3 in DNA: TGCGCCAGCAGCTTGGAGCCCCTTCCCCAGGACTTAGGGGGCTACACCTTC. This encodes CASSLEPLPQDLGGYTF.